The present entry profiles one T cell receptor beta chain with its context. This sample was included in a study of blood T cell repertoires in COVID-19. In the original processing: How many nucleated cells were present was estimated from reference gene primer amplification. The method was immunoSEQ multiplex PCR; TCRdb's version includes in-frame clones alone and lacks a portion of them. V and J calls and clone size come straight from that table; D and trimming were deduced from the DNA. The table lists a few hundred thousand clones, 91% of them singletons. Categorization into cohorts depended on clinical history that participants reported. After removal of 6 bases from V and 4 bases from J, the junction contained 7 bases not matched to a gene. CDR1 and CDR2 from the germline V gene are SNHLY and FYNNEI. CDR3 length: 14 amino acids.

The source of this sequence is a middle-aged woman who had been exposed to COVID-19. The rearrangement uses TRBV2 and TRBJ2-7, with 9 bases fitting TRBD1. Sequencing input: PBMCs or T cells enriched from blood (not recorded which). The CDR3 protein is CASRHRGLRYEQYF. The DNA of the CDR3 is TGTGCCAGCAGGCACAGGGGGCTTAGGTACGAGCAGTACTTC. Full variable domain (rest looked up from reference TRBV2 and TRBJ2-7): EPEVTQTPSHQVTQMGQEVILRCVPISNHLYFYWYRQILGQKVEFLVSFYNNEISEKSEIFDDQFSVERPDGSNFTLKIRSTKLEDSAMYFCASRHRGLRYEQYFGPGTRLTVT.